This entry features one T cell receptor (beta chain) sequence. What it binds is not known. This sample stems from a study of OX40 agonist ivuxolimab in advanced cancers. Background on the study: As their treatment, patients were administered ivuxolimab, an agonistic anti-OX40 (CD134) antibody.

Germline V gene data show CDR1 as LNHDA and CDR2 as SQIVND (reference sequence). The CDR3 is 17 residues long. Trimming removed 7 bases at V and 7 bases at J, with 23 bases between. Regarding the study as a whole: Not determined was the antigen specificity of the expanded peripheral T cells.

Using immunoSEQ multiplex PCR, the repertoire was profiled, and TCRdb retains in-frame clones only, with some absent. The table lists about 58,000 clones, around four fifths of them singletons, with roughly 2.8% in the top ten. The chain links TRBV19 to TRBJ1-6; D may be TRBD1 (5 bases). Sequencing used CD4+ or CD8+ T cells sorted from blood, obtained in a trial of the OX40 agonist ivuxolimab. The clonotype originates from an adult with an advanced solid tumor such as melanoma, head and neck, liver or kidney cancer. CDR3 in DNA: TGTGCCAGTACCATCCAAGTCGGGGCGCGGGTCAATTCACCCCTCCACTTT. As protein: CASTIQVGARVNSPLHF.